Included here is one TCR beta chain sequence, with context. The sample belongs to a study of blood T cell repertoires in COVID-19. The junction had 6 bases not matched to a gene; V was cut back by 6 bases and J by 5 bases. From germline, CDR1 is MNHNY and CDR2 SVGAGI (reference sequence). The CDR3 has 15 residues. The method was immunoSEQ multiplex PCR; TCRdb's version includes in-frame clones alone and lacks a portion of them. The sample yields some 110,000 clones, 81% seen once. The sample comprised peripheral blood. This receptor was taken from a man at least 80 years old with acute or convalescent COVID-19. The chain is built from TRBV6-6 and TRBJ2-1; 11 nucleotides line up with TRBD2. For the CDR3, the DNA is TGTGCCAGCAGAGTACTAGCGGGAGCCAACAATGAGCAGTTCTTC. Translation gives CASRVLAGANNEQFF.